The present entry profiles one T cell receptor beta chain with its context. Germline lookup yields CDR1 MDHEN and CDR2 SYDVKM. The CDR3 has 12 residues. V shed 3 bases and J shed 4 bases, with 6 bases lying between them. TCRdb keeps only in-frame clones here, not all; method: immunoSEQ multiplex PCR. The sample has roughly 61,000 clones, over 80% seen once. The entry originates in a study of OX40 agonist ivuxolimab in advanced cancers. Sample: CD4+ or CD8+ T cells sorted from blood, taken in a trial of the OX40 agonist ivuxolimab. This sequence joins TRBV28 and TRBJ2-5; D gene ambiguous. This TCR came from an adult with an advanced solid tumor such as melanoma, head and neck, liver or kidney cancer. The CDR3: CASSFSSETQYF. In nucleotides, the CDR3 is TGTGCCAGCAGTTTTTCTTCAGAGACCCAGTACTTC.